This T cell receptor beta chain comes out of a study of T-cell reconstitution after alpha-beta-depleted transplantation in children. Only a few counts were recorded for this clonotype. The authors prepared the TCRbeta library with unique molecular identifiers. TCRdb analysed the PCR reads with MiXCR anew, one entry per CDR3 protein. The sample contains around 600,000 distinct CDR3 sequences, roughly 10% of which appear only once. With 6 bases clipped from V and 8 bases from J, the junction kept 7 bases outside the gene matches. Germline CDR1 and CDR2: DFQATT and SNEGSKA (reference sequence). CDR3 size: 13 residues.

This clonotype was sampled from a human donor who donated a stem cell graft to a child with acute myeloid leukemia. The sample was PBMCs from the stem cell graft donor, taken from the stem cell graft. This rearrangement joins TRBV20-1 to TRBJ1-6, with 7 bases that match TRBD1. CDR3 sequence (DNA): TGCAGTGCCCTGACAGGGCTACATTCACCCCTCCACTTT. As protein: CSALTGLHSPLHF.